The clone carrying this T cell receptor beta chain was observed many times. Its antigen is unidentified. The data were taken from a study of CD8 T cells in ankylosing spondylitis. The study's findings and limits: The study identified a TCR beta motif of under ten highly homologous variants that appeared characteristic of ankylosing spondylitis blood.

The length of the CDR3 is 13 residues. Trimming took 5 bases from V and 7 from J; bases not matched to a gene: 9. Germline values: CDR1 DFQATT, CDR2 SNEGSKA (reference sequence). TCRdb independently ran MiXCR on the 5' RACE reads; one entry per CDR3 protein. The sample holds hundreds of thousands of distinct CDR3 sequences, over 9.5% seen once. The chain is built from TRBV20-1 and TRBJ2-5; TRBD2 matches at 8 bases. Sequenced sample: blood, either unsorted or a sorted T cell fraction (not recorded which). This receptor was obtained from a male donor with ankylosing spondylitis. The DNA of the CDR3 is TGCAGTGCTGGGATACTAGCGGAGTTGACCCAGTACTTC. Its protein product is CSAGILAELTQYF.